This record covers a single T cell receptor beta chain. Its antigen specificity is not known. No much larger clonotype is one base removed from it; base qualities were not supplied. This entry comes from a study of PD-L1 blockade in urothelial cancer (dated by TCRdb to between 2016 and 2019). Regarding the research as a whole: Therapy was started at some point between 2012 and 2014 for all patients, and atezolizumab 1,200 mg was administered intravenously every 3 weeks. About 90% of the roughly 29 patients were males with bladder-origin urothelial cancer, and about 65% of the roughly 30 reported a prior smoking history. An ECOG performance status of 0 or 1 was recorded for the patients, and 0 to 3 prior chemotherapy regimens had been received by the patients. Blood samples were analyzed at 3 weeks after treatment start (second dose) and at 6 weeks after treatment start. Blood samples gave median yields of approximately 130,000 T cells and 82,636 unique TCRs, along with a median clonality of around 0.075. The study was an exploratory multi-omic analysis of somatic, immune and clinical correlates of response to PD-L1 blockade with atezolizumab in urothelial cancer. Pretreatment tumor samples and matched peripheral blood, collected serially before and after atezolizumab treatment, underwent TCR sequencing. Durable clinical benefit meant progression-free survival longer than 6 months, and TCR features were also tested against progression-free and overall survival. In the same patients, pretreatment tumors underwent whole exome sequencing and RNA sequencing in addition to TCR sequencing. Roughly nine patients achieved durable clinical benefit and fewer than 25 did not. Pretreatment blood TCR-seq was available for about 30 patients, at least one posttreatment blood collection was obtained for 25 or so patients, and tumor TCR-seq was available for 25 or so patients. What the authors observed across the whole study: Among patients with durable benefit, tumor-associated TCR clones showed greater expansion in peripheral blood 3 weeks after treatment started (n ≈ 23, p = 0.022). Because the sample size was small (n of about 30) and many exploratory analyses were performed, the results are intended to be hypothesis-generating. A pretreatment peripheral blood TCR clonality below the median was linked to improved progression-free and overall survival.

The cohort included 25 to 35 patients with locally advanced or metastatic urothelial carcinoma who were treated at Memorial Sloan Kettering on a trial protocol. Peripheral blood mononuclear cells were collected from each patient pretreatment and during treatment, giving between 1 and 8 total time points per patient. The Qiagen DNeasy Blood extraction kit was used to purify genomic DNA from total PBMCs and tumor samples. PBMCs were collected pretreatment and during treatment, and were isolated and stored as previously described. Each PCR received spiked-in synthetic TCR analog templates so that absolute template abundance could be estimated from read counts. The immunoSEQ assay used bias-controlled V and J gene primers to amplify TCRbeta CDR3 regions from genomic DNA. Rearranged TCRbeta segments were sequenced at approximately 20X coverage. The paper's processing steps were these. Clustering was used to correct sequencing errors, and CDR3s were annotated against IMGT so that V, D and J genes could be assigned. Out-of-frame and stop-codon sequences were excluded, and only productive TCRbeta rearrangements were used in downstream analyses. Clonality was calculated as one minus the Shannon entropy normalized by the log of the number of unique productive sequences. Clones differing between time points or between blood and tumor were identified by Fisher's exact test with Benjamini-Hochberg correction at adjusted p below 0.01. What TCRdb holds here is the immuneACCESS table cut down to in-frame rearrangements. Part of the clones is not present; checked against another copy, under half of the missing clones reflect an unresolved V gene, and the others are unexplained. V, J and clone size are those of that table, while D and trimming were read from the DNA. The table for this sample lists 35,000 to 45,000 clones; about four fifths of them were counted only once. The top ten hold about 4% of the sample.

This sequence was found in a man in his 70s with urothelial cancer. The starting material was PBMCs, obtained around atezolizumab (anti-PD-L1) treatment.

The CDR3 sequence is CASSAVTRNEKLFF. The sequence in DNA is TGCGCCAGCAGCGCGGTTACGCGGAATGAAAAACTGTTTTTT. The rearranged segments are TRBV5-1 and TRBJ1-4, with no reliable assignment of the D segment. The CDR3 goes from the cysteine to the phenylalanine over 14 residues. The CDR3 DNA has 42 bases and is translated from base 1. V loses 4 bases, J loses 5 bases, and the germline ends lie 12 bases apart. CDR1 and CDR2, per the germline V gene, are SGHRS and YFSETQ.